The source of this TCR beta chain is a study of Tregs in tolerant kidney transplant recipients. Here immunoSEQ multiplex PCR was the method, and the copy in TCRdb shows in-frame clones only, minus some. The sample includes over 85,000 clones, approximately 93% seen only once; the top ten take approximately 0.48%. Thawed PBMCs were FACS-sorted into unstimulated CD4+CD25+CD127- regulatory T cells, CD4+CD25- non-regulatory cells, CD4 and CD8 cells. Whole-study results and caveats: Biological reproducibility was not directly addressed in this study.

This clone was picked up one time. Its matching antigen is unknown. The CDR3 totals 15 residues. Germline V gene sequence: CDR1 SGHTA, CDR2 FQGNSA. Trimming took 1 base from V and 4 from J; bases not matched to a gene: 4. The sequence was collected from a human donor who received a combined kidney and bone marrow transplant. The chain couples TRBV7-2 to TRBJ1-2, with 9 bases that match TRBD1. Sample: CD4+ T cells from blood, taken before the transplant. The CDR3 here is CASSLGGQGVYGYTF. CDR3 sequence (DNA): TGTGCCAGCAGCTTAGGGGGACAGGGTGTCTATGGCTACACCTTC.